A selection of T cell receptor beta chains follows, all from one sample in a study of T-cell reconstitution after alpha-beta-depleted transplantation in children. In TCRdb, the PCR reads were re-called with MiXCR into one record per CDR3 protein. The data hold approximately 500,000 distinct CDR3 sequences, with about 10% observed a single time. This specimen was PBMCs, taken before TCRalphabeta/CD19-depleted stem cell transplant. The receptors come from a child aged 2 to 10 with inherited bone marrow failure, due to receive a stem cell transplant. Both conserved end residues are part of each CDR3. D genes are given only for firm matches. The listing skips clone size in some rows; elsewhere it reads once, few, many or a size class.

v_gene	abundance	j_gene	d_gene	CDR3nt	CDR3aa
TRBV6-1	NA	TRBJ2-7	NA	TGTGCCAGCAGTGAAGCGCTTCGGGCTAGTATCCACGAGCAGTACTTC	CASSEALRASIHEQYF
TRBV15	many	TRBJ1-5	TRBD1	TGTGCCACCGCCCCGGACAGGGGGCTTGAGAATCAGCCCCAGCATTTT	CATAPDRGLENQPQHF
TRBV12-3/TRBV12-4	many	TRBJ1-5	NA	TGTGCCAGCAGGATCGGGGGAGATAGCAATCAGCCCCAGCATTTT	CASRIGGDSNQPQHF
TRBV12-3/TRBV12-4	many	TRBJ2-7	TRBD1	TGTGCCAGCAGTTCAGACAGGGGAATCTACGAGCAGTACTTC	CASSSDRGIYEQYF
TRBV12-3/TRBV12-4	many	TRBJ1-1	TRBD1	TGTGCCAGCAGTGATACAGGGGGAGGAACTGAAGCTTTCTTT	CASSDTGGGTEAFF
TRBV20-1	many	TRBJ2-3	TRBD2	TGCAGTGCTAGAGATATCAGCGGGAACACAGATACGCAGTATTTT	CSARDISGNTDTQYF
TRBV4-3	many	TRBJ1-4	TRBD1	TGCGCCAGCAGTCGCCCGGGACAGGGAAATGAAAAACTGTTTTTT	CASSRPGQGNEKLFF
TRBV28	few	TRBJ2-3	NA	TGTGCCAGCAGTTCGTCTGCTGCAGGGGGGGGAGATACGCAGTATTTT	CASSSSAAGGGDTQYF
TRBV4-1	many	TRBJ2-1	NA	TGCGCCACCCGCACCTATCAAGGGGGCAATGAGCAGTTCTTC	CATRTYQGGNEQFF
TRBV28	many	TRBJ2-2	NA	TGTGCCAACGGCCCTAGTGTCACCGGGGAGCTGTTTTTT	CANGPSVTGELFF
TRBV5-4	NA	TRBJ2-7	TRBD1	TGTGCCAGCAGCTCAGGGGGCGCCTTGTCCCCCTACGAGCAGTACTTC	CASSSGGALSPYEQYF
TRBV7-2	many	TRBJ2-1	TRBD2	TGTGCCAGCAGCTTTGGACTAGTTTATGAGCAGTTCTTC	CASSFGLVYEQFF
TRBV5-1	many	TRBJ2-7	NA	TGCGCCAGCAGCTTCCAAGGGACCCCCTACGAGCAGTACTTC	CASSFQGTPYEQYF
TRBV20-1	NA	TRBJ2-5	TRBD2	TGCAGTGCTAGATGCCCGGCTAGCGGAGACCAAGAGACCCAGTACTTC	CSARCPASGDQETQYF
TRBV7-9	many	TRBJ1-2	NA	TGTGCCAGCAGCTTGTCAGGGGATGGCTACACCTTC	CASSLSGDGYTF
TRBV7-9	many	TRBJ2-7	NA	TGTGCCAGCAGCCCCCATCGCCGGCAGGGGCCAAACTACGAGCAGTACTTC	CASSPHRRQGPNYEQYF
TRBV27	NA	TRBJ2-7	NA	TGTGCCAGCAGTTTAATCCCTAGCGCGCTGGGTGAGCAGTACTTC	CASSLIPSALGEQYF
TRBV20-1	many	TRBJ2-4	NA	TGCAGTGCTAGAATTTTAGCCAAAAACATTCAGTACTTC	CSARILAKNIQYF
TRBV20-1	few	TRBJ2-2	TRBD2	TGCAGTGCTATGAAAGGACTAGCGGGAGTAGTCACCGGGGAGCTGTTTTTT	CSAMKGLAGVVTGELFF
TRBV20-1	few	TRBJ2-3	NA	TGCAGTGCCGACTACCCGATTCGCACAGATACGCAGTATTTT	CSADYPIRTDTQYF
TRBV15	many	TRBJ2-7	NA	TGTGCCACCAGCAGAGACAGGCGTCAGTACGAGCAGTACTTC	CATSRDRRQYEQYF
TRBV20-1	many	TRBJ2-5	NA	TGCAGCCCCCCCCACTACGGGGAGACCCAGTACTTC	CSPPHYGETQYF
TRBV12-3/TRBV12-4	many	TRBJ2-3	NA	TGTGCCAGCAGTTTCTGGGAGTCTAGCACAGATACGCAGTATTTT	CASSFWESSTDTQYF
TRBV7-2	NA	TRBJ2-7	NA	TGTGCCAGCAGCTTAGACCCACTAGGATACGAGCAGTACTTC	CASSLDPLGYEQYF
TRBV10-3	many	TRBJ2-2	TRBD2	TGTGCCATCAGTGAGGGACTAGCGGGAGTCACCGGGGAGCTGTTTTTT	CAISEGLAGVTGELFF
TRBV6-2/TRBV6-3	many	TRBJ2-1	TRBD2	TGTGCCAGCAGTCATCCCTTTACTAGCGAGGAGCAGTTCTTC	CASSHPFTSEEQFF
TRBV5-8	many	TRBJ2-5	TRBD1	TGTGCCAGCAACACACAGGGGTTCCAAGAGACCCAGTACTTC	CASNTQGFQETQYF
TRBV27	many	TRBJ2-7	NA	TGTGCCAGCAGTTTATCGGGGAGATCCTACGAGCAGTACTTC	CASSLSGRSYEQYF
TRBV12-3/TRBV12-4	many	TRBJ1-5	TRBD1	TGTGCCAGCAGTGGACAGGGAGATCAGCCCCAGCATTTT	CASSGQGDQPQHF
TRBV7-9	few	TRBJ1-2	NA	TGTGCCAGCAGCTTAGCCGGGGCCGGTAACTATGGCTACACCTTC	CASSLAGAGNYGYTF
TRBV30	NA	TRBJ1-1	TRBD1	TGTGCCTGGAGGGGACAGGTAGGTCAGGTCACTGAAGCTTTCTTT	CAWRGQVGQVTEAFF
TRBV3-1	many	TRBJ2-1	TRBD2	TGTGCCAGCAGCCAAACGGGGACTAGCGCCAACAATGAGCAGTTCTTC	CASSQTGTSANNEQFF
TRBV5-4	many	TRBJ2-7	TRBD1	TGTGCCAGCAGCTGGGACAGGAGCTCCTACGAGCAGTACTTC	CASSWDRSSYEQYF
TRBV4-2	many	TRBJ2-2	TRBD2	TGTGCCAGCAGCCAAGAGCCAGCGGGGGCGAACACCGGGGAGCTGTTTTTT	CASSQEPAGANTGELFF
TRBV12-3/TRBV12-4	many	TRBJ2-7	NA	TGTGCCAGCAGTTTAAGGGCCCCCTACGAGCAGTACTTC	CASSLRAPYEQYF
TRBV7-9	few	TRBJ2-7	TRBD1	TGTGCCACCCGGACAGGGAGCTACGAGCAGTACTTC	CATRTGSYEQYF
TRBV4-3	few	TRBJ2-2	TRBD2	TGCGCCAGCAGCCAATTAACTAGCGGGACGAACACCGGGGAGCTGTTTTTT	CASSQLTSGTNTGELFF
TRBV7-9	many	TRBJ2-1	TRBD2	TGTGCCAGCAGCTGGGCGTCCGTTAGCGGGAGTGACGAGCAGTTCTTC	CASSWASVSGSDEQFF
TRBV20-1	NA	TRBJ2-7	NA	TGCAGTGCTAGACCTGAGAGCTCCTACGAGCAGTACTTC	CSARPESSYEQYF
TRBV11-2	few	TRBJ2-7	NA	TGTGCCAGCAGCTTAGTTTCAGACTACGAGCAGTACTTC	CASSLVSDYEQYF
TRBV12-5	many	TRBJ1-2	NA	TGTGCTAGTGGTTTGGTACCGGGGGACTCCTATGGCTACACCTTC	CASGLVPGDSYGYTF
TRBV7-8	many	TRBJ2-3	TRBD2	TGTGCCAGCAGCCCGCTAATTGGTCCTAGCGGGAGGTCAGCAGATACGCAGTATTTT	CASSPLIGPSGRSADTQYF
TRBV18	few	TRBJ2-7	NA	TGTGCCAGCTCACCCGTCGCCCGACAGGCCAGCTCCTACGAGCAGTACTTC	CASSPVARQASSYEQYF
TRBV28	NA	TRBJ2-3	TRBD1	TGTGCCAGCGGTTGGGGACAGGCTCTACCCACAGATACGCAGTATTTT	CASGWGQALPTDTQYF
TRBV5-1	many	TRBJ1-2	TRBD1	TGCGCCAGCAGCGCCCCCGGGACAGGGTCTGGCTACACCTTC	CASSAPGTGSGYTF
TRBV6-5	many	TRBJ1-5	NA	TGTGCCAGCAGTTCTGTGCCTCGGGTGGGGCCCCAGCATTTT	CASSSVPRVGPQHF